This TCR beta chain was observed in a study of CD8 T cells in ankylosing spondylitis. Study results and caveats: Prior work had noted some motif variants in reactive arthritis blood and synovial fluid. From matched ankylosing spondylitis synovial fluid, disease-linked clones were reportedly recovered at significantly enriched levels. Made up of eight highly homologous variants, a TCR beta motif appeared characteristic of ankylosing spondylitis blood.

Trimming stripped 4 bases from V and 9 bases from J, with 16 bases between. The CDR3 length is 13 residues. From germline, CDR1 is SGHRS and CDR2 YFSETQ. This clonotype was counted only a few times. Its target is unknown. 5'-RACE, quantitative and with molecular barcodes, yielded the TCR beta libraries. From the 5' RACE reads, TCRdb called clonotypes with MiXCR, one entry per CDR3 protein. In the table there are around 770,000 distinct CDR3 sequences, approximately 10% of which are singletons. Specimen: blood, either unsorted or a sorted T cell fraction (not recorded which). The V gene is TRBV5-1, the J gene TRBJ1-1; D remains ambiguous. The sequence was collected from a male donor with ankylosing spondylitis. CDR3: CASSIQGAEKAFF. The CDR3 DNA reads TGCGCCAGCAGCATTCAAGGTGCGGAAAAAGCTTTCTTT.